This T cell receptor beta chain derives from a study of identical twins. Template switching introduced a universal primer site, and the cDNA bore unique molecular identifiers. TCRdb re-called the 5' RACE reads through MiXCR, storing one row per CDR3 protein. The sample lists 400,000 to 550,000 distinct CDR3 sequences, around 20% occurring once. On this clonotype: The junction and the germline gene differ at one end; a read error may be behind it.

Germline assignment: CDR1 DFQATT and CDR2 SNEGSKA (reference sequence). This CDR3 has 12 residues. Another study also made use of these data, one on T cells expressing NK-cell markers.

The clonotype comes from a woman under 30 in good health. The V gene is TRBV20-1, the J gene TRBJ2-1; TRBD2 matches at 12 bases. The sequenced sample consisted of CD4+ T cells sorted from blood. The CDR3, as DNA: TGCAGTACTAGCGGGAGGTACAATGAGCAGTTCTTC. Protein product: CSTSGRYNEQFF.